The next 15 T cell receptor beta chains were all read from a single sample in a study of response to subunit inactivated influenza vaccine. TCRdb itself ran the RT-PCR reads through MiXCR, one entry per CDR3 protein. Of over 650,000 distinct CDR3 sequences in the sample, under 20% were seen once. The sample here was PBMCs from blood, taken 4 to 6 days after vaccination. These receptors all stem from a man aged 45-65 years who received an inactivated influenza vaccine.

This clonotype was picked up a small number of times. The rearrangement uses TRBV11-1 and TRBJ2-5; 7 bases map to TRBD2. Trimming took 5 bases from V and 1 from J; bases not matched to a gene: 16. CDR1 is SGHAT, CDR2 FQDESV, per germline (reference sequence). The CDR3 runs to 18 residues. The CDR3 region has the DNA TGTGCCAGCAGCCAAAAGGGAGGGGACCTGGGTCGCCAAGAGACCCAGTACTTC. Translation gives CASSQKGGDLGRQETQYF.

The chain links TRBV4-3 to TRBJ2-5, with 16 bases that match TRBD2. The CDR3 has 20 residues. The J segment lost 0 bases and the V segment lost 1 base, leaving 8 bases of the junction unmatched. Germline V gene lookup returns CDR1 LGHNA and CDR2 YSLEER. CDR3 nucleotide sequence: TGCGCCAGCAGCCAAGCACACAGGGGACTAGCGGGGGGGTACCAAGAGACCCAGTACTTC. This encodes CASSQAHRGLAGGYQETQYF.

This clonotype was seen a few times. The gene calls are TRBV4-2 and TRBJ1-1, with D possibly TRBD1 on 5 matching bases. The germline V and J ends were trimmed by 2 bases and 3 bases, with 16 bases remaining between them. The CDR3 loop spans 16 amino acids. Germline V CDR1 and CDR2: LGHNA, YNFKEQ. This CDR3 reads CASSQSSIRGDTEAFF. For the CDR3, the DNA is TGTGCCAGCAGCCAATCATCCATCCGGGGGGACACTGAAGCTTTCTTT.

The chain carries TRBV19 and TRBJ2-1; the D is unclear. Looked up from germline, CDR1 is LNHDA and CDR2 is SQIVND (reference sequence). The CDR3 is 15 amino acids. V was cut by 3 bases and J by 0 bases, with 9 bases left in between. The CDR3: CASSIAALSYNEQFF. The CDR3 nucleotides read TGTGCCAGTAGTATTGCAGCCCTCTCCTACAATGAGCAGTTCTTC.

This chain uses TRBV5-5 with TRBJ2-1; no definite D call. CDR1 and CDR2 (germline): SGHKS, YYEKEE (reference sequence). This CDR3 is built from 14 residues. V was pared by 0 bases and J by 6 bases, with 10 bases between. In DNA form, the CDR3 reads TGTGCCAGCAGCTTGGAACCAGCCCCCAATGAGCAGTTCTTC. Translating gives CASSLEPAPNEQFF. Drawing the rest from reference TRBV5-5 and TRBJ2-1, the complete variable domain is DAGVTQSPTHLIKTRGQQVTLRCSPISGHKSVSWYQQVLGQGPQFIFQYYEKEERGRGNFPDRFSARQFPNYSSELNVNALLLGDSALYLCASSLEPAPNEQFFGPGTRLTVL.

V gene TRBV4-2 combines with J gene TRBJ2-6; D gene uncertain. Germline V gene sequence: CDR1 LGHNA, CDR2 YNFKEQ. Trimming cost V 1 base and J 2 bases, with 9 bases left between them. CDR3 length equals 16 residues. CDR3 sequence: CASSQVIGTGANVLTF. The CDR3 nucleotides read TGTGCCAGCAGCCAAGTCATCGGAACTGGGGCCAACGTCCTGACTTTC.

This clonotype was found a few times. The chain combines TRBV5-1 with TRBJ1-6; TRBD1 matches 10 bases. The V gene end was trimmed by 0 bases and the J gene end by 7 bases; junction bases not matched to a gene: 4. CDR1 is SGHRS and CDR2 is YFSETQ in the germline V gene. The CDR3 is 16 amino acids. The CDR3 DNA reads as TGCGCCAGCAGCTTGGATCCGGGACAGGGGAATTCACCCCTCCACTTT. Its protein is CASSLDPGQGNSPLHF.

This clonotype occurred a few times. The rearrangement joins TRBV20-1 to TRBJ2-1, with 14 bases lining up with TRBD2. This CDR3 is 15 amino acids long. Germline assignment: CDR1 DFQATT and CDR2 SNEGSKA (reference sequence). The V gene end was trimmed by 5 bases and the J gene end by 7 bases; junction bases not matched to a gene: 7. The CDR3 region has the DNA TGCAGTGCTCCGCTCGGGACTAGCGGGAGTAATGAGCAGTTCTTC. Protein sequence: CSAPLGTSGSNEQFF.

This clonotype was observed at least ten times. The DNA for the CDR3 is TGCAGTGCTAGAGACGAGACCCAGTACTTC. Protein sequence: CSARDETQYF. The rearrangement uses TRBV20-1 and TRBJ2-5; D call uncertain. The ends were cut back, 0 bases at V and 5 bases at J, with 1 base in the middle. Germline V gene sequence: CDR1 DFQATT, CDR2 SNEGSKA (reference sequence). The CDR3 consists of 10 residues.

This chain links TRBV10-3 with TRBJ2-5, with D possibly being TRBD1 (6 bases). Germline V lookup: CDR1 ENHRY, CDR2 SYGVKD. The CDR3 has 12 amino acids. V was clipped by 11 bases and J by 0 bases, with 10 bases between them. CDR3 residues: CACRDNQETQYF. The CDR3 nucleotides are TGTGCCTGCCGGGACAACCAAGAGACCCAGTACTTC.

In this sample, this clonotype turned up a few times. This CDR3 reads CASSAGLYEQFF. Here the CDR3 DNA reads TGTGCCAGCAGTGCTGGCCTCTATGAGCAGTTCTTC. The rearrangement joins TRBV6-5 to TRBJ2-1, with unresolved D. Trimming left V 5 bases short and J 8 bases short, with 10 bases between. The CDR3 length is 12 residues. Germline assignment: CDR1 MNHEY and CDR2 SVGAGI.

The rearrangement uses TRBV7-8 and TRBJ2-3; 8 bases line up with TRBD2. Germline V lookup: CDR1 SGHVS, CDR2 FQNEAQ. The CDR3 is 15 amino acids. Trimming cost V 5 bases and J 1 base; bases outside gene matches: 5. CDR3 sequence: CASSLRGDRTDTQYF. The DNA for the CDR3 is TGTGCCAGCAGCCTGCGGGGGGACCGCACAGATACGCAGTATTTT.

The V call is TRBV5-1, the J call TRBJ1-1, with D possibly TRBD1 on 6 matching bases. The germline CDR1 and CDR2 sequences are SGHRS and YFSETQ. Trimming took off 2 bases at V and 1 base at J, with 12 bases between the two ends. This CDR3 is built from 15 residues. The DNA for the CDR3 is TGCGCCAGCAGCTTACCCCTAGGGGGGAACACTGAAGCTTTCTTT. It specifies CASSLPLGGNTEAFF.

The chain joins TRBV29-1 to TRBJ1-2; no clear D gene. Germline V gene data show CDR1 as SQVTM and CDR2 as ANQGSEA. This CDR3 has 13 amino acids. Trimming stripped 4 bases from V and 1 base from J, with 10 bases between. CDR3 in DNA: TGCAGCGTTGGTACGCGGTATAACTATGGCTACACCTTC. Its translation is CSVGTRYNYGYTF.

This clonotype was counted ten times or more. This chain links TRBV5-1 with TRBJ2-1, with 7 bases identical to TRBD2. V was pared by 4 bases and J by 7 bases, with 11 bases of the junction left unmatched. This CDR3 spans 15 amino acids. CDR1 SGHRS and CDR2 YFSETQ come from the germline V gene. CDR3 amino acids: CASSLGVGGSNEQFF. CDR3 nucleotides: TGCGCCAGCAGCCTTGGGGTCGGCGGGAGTAATGAGCAGTTCTTC.